Sequencing of this TCR beta chain was carried out in a study of T cell responses to AZD1222 COVID-19 vaccine. The assay was immunoSEQ multiplex PCR, and TCRdb's table has in-frame clones only and misses some. The table lists fewer than 150,000 clones, around 92% of them singletons. Study-level points and caveats: Increased Spike-specific TCR breadth and depth were observed after two AZD1222 doses. Donors were chiefly white British, with a greater number of females, and clonal diversity was perhaps underestimated. Targeting of unmutated variant regions was reportedly seen in nearly half of spike-specific TCRs.

This CDR3 is built from 13 residues. The V segment lost 4 bases and the J segment 9 bases; nucleotides outside the gene matches: 6. Germline V lookup: CDR1 MDHEN, CDR2 SYDVKM. For this clone: The antigen remains undetermined.

This chain joins TRBV28 and TRBJ1-1, with 9 bases matching TRBD1. The material sequenced was peripheral blood, taken on day 0 of AZD1222 vaccination. The receptor comes from an adult in good health. The CDR3 loop is CASSSRQGGQAFF. The DNA of the CDR3 is TGTGCCAGCAGTTCTAGACAGGGGGGGCAAGCTTTCTTT.